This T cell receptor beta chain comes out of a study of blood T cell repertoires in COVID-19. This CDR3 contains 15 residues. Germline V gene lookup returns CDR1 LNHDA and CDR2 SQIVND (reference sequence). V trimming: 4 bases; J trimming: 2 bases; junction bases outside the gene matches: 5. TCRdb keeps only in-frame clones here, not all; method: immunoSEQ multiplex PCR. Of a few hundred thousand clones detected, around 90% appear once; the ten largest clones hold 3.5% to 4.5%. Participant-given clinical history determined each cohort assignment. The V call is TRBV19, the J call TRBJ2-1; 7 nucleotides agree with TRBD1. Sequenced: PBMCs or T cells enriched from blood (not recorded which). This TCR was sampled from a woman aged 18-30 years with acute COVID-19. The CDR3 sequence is CASSNRDSPYNEQFF. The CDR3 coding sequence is TGTGCCAGTAGTAACCGGGACAGCCCCTACAATGAGCAGTTCTTC.